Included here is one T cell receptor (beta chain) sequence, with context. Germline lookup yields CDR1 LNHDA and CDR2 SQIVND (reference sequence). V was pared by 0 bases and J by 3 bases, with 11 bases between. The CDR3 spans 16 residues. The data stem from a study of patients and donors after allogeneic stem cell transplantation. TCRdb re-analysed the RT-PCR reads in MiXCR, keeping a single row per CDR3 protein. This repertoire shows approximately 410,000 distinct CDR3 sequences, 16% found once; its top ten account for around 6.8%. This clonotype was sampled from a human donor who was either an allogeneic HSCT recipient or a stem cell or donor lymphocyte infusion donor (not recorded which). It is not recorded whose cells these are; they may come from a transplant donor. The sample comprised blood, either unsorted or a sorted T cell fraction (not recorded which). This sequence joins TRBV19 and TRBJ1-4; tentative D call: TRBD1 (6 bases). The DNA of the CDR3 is TGTGCCAGTAGTATAGAGGGGGCAGCGGCTAATGAAAAACTGTTTTTT. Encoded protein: CASSIEGAAANEKLFF.